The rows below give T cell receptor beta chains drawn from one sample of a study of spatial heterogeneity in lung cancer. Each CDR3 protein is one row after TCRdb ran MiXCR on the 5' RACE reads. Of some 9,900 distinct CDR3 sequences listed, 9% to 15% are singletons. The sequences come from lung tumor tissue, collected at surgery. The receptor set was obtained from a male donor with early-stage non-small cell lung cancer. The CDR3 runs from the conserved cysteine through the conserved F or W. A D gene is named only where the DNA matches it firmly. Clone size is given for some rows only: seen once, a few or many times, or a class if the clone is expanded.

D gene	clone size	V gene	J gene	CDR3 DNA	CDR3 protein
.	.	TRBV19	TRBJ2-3	TGTGCCAGTAGTATAGCTGGGAACAACCTAAAGGATACGCAGTATTTT	CASSIAGNNLKDTQYF
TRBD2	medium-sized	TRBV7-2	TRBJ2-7	TGTGCCAGCAGCGTAGCAATAGCGGGAGGATCCTACGAGCAGTACTTC	CASSVAIAGGSYEQYF
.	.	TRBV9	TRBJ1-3	TGTGCCAGCAGCGTAGGGAGCTCTGGAAACACCATATATTTT	CASSVGSSGNTIYF
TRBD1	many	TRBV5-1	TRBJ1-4	TGCGCCAGCAGCCCGGGACAGGGGAGGTTACCTGAAAAACTGTTTTTT	CASSPGQGRLPEKLFF
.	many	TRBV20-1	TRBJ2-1	TGCAGTGCACGAAAAGAGGGGGATGAGCAGTTCTTC	CSARKEGDEQFF
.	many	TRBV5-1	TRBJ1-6	TGCGCCAGCAGCTTGGAGGTTTGGGAGTCCTATAATTCACCCCTCCACTTT	CASSLEVWESYNSPLHF
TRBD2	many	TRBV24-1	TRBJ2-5	TGTGCCACCAGTGGTTCACTAGCGACGGAGACCCAGTACTTC	CATSGSLATETQYF
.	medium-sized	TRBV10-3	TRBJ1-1	TGTGCCATCAGTGAGGGCCCCGACTTGAACACTGAAGCTTTCTTT	CAISEGPDLNTEAFF
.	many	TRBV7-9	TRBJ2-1	TGTGCCAGCGGGCGGGCAGACAATGAGCAGTTCTTC	CASGRADNEQFF
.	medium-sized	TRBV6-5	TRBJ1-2	TGTGCCAGTCGGACAGCTGAAGGCTACACCTTC	CASRTAEGYTF
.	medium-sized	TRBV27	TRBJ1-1	TGTGCCAGCTCCCCACCGGGATGGAACACTGAAGCTTTCTTT	CASSPPGWNTEAFF